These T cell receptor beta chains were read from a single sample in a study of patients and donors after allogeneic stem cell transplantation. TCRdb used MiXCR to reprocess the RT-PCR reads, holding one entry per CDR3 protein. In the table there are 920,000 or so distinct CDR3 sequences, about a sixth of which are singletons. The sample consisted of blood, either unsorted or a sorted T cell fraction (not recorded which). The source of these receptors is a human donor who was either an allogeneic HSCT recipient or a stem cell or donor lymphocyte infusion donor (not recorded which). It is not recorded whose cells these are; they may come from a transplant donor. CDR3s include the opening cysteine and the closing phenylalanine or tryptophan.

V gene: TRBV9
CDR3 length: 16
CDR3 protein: CASSPPSRGITYEQYF

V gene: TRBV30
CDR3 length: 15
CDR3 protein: CAWTIGQGGNSPLHF

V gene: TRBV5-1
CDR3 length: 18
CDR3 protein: CASSLVFGQSLSSYEQYF

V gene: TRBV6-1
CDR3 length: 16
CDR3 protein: CASRGLPGPTNTEAFF

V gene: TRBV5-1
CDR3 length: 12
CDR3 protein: CASRHFTDTQYF

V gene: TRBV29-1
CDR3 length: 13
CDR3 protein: CSVGPAGVDEQFF

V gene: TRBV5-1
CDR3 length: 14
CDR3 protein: CASSIGGGTNEQFF

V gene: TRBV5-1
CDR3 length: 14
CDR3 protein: CASSPRTGGVEQYF

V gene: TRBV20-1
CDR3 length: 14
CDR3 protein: CSARLAGLINEQFF

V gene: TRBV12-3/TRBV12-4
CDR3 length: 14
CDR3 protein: CASSFSRAWTEAFF

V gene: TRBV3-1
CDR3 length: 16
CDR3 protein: CASSPLKARLVNEQFF

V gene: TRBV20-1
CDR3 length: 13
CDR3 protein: CSARASGSDIQYF

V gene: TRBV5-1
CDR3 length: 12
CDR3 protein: CASSQTIYEQYF

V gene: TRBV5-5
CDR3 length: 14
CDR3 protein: CASSRGGGYTEAFF

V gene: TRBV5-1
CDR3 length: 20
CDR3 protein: CASSLVLTGTANPGANVLTF

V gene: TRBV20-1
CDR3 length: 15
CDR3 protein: CSAFKPGQGHYEQYF

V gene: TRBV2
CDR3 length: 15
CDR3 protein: CASSERSSGANVLTF

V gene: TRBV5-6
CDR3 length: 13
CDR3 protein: CASSLVLSGTQYF

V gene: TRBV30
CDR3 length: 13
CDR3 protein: CAWSNGMNTEAFF

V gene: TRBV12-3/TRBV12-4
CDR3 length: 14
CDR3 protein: CASSLAPIGNTIYF

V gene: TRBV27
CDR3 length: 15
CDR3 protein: CASTSAGGPSKEQFF

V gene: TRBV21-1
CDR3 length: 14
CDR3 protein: CATNTGAPLGGYTF

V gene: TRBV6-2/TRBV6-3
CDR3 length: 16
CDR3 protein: CASSPPQGQGTDTQYF

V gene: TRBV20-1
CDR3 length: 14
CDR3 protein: CSARVLVDTGELFF